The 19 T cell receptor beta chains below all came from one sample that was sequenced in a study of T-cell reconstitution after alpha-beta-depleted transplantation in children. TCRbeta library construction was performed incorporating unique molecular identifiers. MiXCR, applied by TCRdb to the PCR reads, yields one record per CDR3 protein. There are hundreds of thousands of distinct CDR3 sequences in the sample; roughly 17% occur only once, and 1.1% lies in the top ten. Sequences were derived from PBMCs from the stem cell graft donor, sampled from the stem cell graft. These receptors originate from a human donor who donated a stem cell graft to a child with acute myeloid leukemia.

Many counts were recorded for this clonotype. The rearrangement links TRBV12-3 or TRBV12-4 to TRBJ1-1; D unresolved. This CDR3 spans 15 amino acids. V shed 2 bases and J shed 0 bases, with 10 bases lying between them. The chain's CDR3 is CASSLSGGMNTEAFF. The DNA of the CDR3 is TGTGCCAGCAGTTTATCGGGCGGAATGAACACTGAAGCTTTCTTT.

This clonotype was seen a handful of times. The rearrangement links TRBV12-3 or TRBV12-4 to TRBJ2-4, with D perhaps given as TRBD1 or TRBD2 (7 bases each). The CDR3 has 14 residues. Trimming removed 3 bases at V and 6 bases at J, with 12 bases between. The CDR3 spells CASSFQGGLNIQYF. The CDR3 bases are TGTGCCAGCAGTTTTCAGGGGGGGTTAAACATTCAGTACTTC.

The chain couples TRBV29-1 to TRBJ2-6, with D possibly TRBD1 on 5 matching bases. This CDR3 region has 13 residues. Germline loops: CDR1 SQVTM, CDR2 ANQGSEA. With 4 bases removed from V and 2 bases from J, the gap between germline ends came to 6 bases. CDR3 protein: CSVVRAGANVLTF. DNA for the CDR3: TGCAGCGTTGTCAGGGCTGGGGCCAACGTCCTGACTTTC.

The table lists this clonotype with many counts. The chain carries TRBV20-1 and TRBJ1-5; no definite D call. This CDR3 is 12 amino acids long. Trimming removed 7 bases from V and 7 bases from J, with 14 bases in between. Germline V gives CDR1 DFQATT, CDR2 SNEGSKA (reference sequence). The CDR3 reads CSDVNGVQPQHF. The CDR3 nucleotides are TGCAGTGATGTCAATGGGGTGCAGCCCCAGCATTTT.

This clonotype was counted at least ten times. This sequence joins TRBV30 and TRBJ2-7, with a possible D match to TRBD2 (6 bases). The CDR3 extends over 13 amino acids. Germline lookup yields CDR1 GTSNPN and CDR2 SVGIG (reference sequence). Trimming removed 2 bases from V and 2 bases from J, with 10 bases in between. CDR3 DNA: TGTGCCTGGAGTCGCAGGAGGGCCTACGAGCAGTACTTC. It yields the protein CAWSRRRAYEQYF.

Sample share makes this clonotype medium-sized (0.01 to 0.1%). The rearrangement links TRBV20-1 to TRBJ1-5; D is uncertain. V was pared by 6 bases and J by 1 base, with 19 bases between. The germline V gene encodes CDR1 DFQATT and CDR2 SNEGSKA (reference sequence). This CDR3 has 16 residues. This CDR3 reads CSAPRGPGGSNQPQHF. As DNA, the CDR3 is TGCAGTGCCCCCCGAGGGCCGGGCGGGAGCAATCAGCCCCAGCATTTT.

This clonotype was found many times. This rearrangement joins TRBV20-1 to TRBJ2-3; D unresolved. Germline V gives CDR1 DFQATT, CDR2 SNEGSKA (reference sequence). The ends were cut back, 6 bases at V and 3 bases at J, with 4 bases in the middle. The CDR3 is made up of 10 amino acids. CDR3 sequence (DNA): TGCAGTGCGGGGACAGATACGCAGTATTTT. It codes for CSAGTDTQYF.

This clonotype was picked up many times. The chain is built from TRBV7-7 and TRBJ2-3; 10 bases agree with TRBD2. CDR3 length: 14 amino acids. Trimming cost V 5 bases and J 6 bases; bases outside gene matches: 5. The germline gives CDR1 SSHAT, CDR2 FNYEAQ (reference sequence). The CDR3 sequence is CASSQLLAGDTQYF. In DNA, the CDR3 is TGTGCCAGCAGCCAATTACTAGCGGGGGATACGCAGTATTTT.

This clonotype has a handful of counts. CDR3 DNA sequence: TGCAGTGCTAAGATTTTCGGCTTACTCGAGCACTATGGCTACACCTTC. Translation: CSAKIFGLLEHYGYTF. The rearrangement uses TRBV20-1 and TRBJ1-2; the D is unclear. Germline V CDR1 and CDR2: DFQATT, SNEGSKA (reference sequence). The CDR3 has 16 amino acids. With 4 bases removed from V and 3 bases from J, the gap between germline ends came to 21 bases.

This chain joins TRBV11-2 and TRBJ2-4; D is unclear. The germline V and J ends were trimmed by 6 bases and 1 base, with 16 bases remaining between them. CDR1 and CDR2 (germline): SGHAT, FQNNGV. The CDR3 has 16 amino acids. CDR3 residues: CASRPETFLAKNIQYF. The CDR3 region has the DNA TGTGCCAGCAGACCGGAGACTTTCCTTGCCAAAAACATTCAGTACTTC.

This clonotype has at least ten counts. CDR3 sequence (DNA): TGTGCCAGCAGGAAAAGGGACAAAGAGACCCAGTACTTC. It translates to CASRKRDKETQYF. The gene calls are TRBV12-3 or TRBV12-4 and TRBJ2-5, with D maybe TRBD1 (6 bases). The V and J ends lost 6 bases and 3 bases respectively, with 11 bases between them. The CDR3 sequence is 13 residues long.

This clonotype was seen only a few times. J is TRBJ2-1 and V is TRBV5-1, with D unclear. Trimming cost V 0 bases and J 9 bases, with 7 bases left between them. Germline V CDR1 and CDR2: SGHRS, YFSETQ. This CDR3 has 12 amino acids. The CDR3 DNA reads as TGCGCCAGCAGCTTGGTCGGGCCTGAGCAGTTCTTC. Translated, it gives CASSLVGPEQFF.

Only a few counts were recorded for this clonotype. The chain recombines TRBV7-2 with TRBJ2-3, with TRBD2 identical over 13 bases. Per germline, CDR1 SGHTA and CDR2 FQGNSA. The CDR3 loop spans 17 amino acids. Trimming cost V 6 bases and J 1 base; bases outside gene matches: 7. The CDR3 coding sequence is TGTGCCAGCAGTCTTAGGACTAGCGGGGGACGCACAGATACGCAGTATTTT. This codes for CASSLRTSGGRTDTQYF.

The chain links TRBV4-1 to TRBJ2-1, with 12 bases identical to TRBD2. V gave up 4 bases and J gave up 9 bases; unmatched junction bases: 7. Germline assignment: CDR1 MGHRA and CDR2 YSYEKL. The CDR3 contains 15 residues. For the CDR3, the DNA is TGCGCCAGCAGCCTACATACTAGCGGGGGGAGTGAGCAGTTCTTC. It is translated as CASSLHTSGGSEQFF.

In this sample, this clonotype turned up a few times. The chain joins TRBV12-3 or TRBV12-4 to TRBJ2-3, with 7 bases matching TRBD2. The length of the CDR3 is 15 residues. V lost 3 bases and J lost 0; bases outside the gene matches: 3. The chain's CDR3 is CASSFGRGSTDTQYF. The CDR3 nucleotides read TGTGCCAGCAGTTTCGGGCGGGGGAGCACAGATACGCAGTATTTT.

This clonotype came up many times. The DNA for the CDR3 is TGCGCCAGCAGCTTGTTAGCGGGGGTAAGCTCCTACAATGAGCAGTTCTTC. As protein: CASSLLAGVSSYNEQFF. The chain is built from TRBV5-1 and TRBJ2-1; 9 nucleotides agree with TRBD2. The V and J ends lost 1 base and 0 bases, in that order; junction bases with no gene match: 5. CDR3 size: 17 residues. Germline V gene data show CDR1 as SGHRS and CDR2 as YFSETQ.

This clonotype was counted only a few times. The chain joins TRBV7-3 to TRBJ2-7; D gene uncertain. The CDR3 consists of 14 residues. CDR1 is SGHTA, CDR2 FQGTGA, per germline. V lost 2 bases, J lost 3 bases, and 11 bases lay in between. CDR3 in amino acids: CASSLGFGSYEQYF. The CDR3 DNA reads TGTGCCAGCAGCTTAGGGTTCGGAAGCTACGAGCAGTACTTC.

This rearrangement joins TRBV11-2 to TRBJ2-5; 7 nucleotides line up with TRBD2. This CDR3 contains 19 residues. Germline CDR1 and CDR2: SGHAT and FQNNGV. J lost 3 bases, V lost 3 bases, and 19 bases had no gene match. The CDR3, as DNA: TGTGCCAGCAGCTTCCCACCCTGGCGGGGGTCGACGGAGGAAGAGACCCAGTACTTC. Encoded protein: CASSFPPWRGSTEEETQYF.

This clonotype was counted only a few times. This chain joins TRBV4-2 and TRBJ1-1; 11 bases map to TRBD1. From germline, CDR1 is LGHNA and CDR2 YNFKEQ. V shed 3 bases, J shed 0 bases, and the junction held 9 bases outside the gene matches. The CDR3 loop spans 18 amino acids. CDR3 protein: CASSQDGQGAGMNTEAFF. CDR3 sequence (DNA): TGTGCCAGCAGCCAGGACGGACAGGGGGCAGGGATGAACACTGAAGCTTTCTTT.